The 21 T cell receptor beta chains reported below all come from one sample, sequenced in a study of T cells in Graves' hyperthyroidism and ophthalmopathy. Amplification of TCR beta CDR3 regions used RNA as the template. RT-PCR in the first round (using the HTBI primer set) targeted the TCR CDR3. In TCRdb, the multiplex PCR reads were re-called with MiXCR into one record per CDR3 protein. The data show some 440,000 distinct CDR3 sequences, around 16% seen once. The sample taken for sequencing was blood. Every receptor here comes from a woman aged 18-29 years with Graves' hyperthyroidism.

This clonotype was seen many times. V and J are TRBV7-9 and TRBJ2-1; 13 bases are shared with TRBD2. The V gene end was trimmed by 5 bases and the J gene end by 2 bases; junction bases not matched to a gene: 3. Germline CDR1 reads SEHNR; CDR2 reads FQNEAQ (reference sequence). The length of the CDR3 is 16 residues. CDR3 sequence reads: CASSTSGRAPYNEQFF. The CDR3 DNA follows: TGTGCCAGCAGCACTAGCGGGAGGGCCCCCTACAATGAGCAGTTCTTC.

This clonotype came up many times. This chain uses TRBV7-2 with TRBJ2-3; D ambiguous. CDR1 and CDR2 from the germline V gene are SGHTA and FQGNSA. This CDR3 contains 15 residues. Trimming took 2 bases from V and 6 from J, leaving 15 bases between them. The CDR3 here is CASSLKVSLWDTQYF. In DNA form, the CDR3 reads TGTGCCAGCAGCTTAAAGGTTAGCTTGTGGGATACGCAGTATTTT. The full variable domain, in which reference TRBV7-2 and TRBJ2-3 provide the parts outside the CDR3, is GAGVSQSPSNKVTEKGKDVELRCDPISGHTALYWYRQSLGQGLEFLIYFQGNSAPDKSGLPSDRFSAERTGGSVSTLTIQRTQQEDSAVYLCASSLKVSLWDTQYFGPGTRLTVL.

The chain uses TRBV4-3 and TRBJ2-2, with 9 nucleotides matching TRBD1. CDR1 LGHNA and CDR2 YSLEER come from the germline V gene. With V trimmed by 2 bases and J by 4 bases, 8 bases remained unmatched. This CDR3 region has 17 residues. CDR3 coding DNA: TGCGCCAGCAGCCAAAAAAAGGGACAGGGTTTCACCGGGGAGCTGTTTTTT. This translates into CASSQKKGQGFTGELFF.

The table lists this clonotype with many counts. This rearrangement joins TRBV7-2 to TRBJ2-1, with TRBD2 matching 9 bases. Germline CDR1 and CDR2: SGHTA and FQGNSA. After removal of 4 bases from V and 7 bases from J, the junction contained 8 bases not matched to a gene. This CDR3 is built from 15 residues. As DNA, the CDR3 is TGTGCCAGCAGCTCGCGGGGGGGACTTAGGAATGAGCAGTTCTTC. Protein: CASSSRGGLRNEQFF. Variable domain in full (rest from reference TRBV7-2 and TRBJ2-1): GAGVSQSPSNKVTEKGKDVELRCDPISGHTALYWYRQSLGQGLEFLIYFQGNSAPDKSGLPSDRFSAERTGGSVSTLTIQRTQQEDSAVYLCASSSRGGLRNEQFFGPGTRLTVL.

This clonotype occurred many times. This rearrangement joins TRBV5-1 to TRBJ2-1, with 8 nucleotides matching TRBD2. V trimming: 4 bases; J trimming: 7 bases; junction bases outside the gene matches: 7. Germline CDR1 and CDR2: SGHRS and YFSETQ. The CDR3 spans 14 residues. The DNA of the CDR3 is TGCGCCAGCAGCAGGGGACTAGGCGGGAATGAGCAGTTCTTC. Translation: CASSRGLGGNEQFF.

This chain links TRBV28 with TRBJ2-7; 15 bases match TRBD2. Germline values: CDR1 MDHEN, CDR2 SYDVKM. V was pared by 4 bases and J by 6 bases, with 16 bases of the junction left unmatched. CDR3 size: 19 residues. CDR3: CASSSPPGLAGGTGFEQYF. The CDR3 region has the DNA TGTGCCAGCAGTTCACCCCCGGGACTAGCGGGAGGTACCGGGTTCGAGCAGTACTTC.

This clonotype was recorded many times. The chain recombines TRBV20-1 with TRBJ1-5; possibly TRBD1 for D (5 bases). The V end was cut by 0 bases, the J end by 5 bases, with 17 bases between. The CDR3 runs to 16 residues. The germline V gene encodes CDR1 DFQATT and CDR2 SNEGSKA (reference sequence). The CDR3 bases are TGCAGTGCTAGAGATAGGGGCGCGGGGACCGATCAGCCCCAGCATTTT. It specifies CSARDRGAGTDQPQHF.

V gene TRBV20-1 combines with J gene TRBJ2-7; unclear D gene. Germline V gene lookup returns CDR1 DFQATT and CDR2 SNEGSKA (reference sequence). There are 17 residues in the CDR3. V gave up 1 base and J gave up 3 bases, with 22 bases separating them. The CDR3 loop reads CSARGRGPSSDDYEQYF. As DNA, the CDR3 is TGCAGTGCTAGAGGGCGCGGTCCGTCAAGCGACGACTACGAGCAGTACTTC.

In this sample, this clonotype turned up many times. The V gene is TRBV5-1, the J gene TRBJ2-7; the D call may be TRBD1 or TRBD2 (5 bases each). Trimming shortened V by 1 base and J by 2 bases, and 10 bases separated the two germline ends. The V gene's germline CDR1 is SGHRS and CDR2 YFSETQ. CDR3 length: 14 residues. CDR3 coding DNA: TGCGCCAGCAGCTTGACTGGGGGAGCCTACGAGCAGTACTTC. Translating gives CASSLTGGAYEQYF. Looking up the rest from reference TRBV5-1 and TRBJ2-7 gives the full variable domain: KAGVTQTPRYLIKTRGQQVTLSCSPISGHRSVSWYQQTPGQGLQFLFEYFSETQRNKGNFPGRFSGRQFSNSRSEMNVSTLELGDSALYLCASSLTGGAYEQYFGPGTRLTVT.

Ten or more counts support this clonotype. The junction shows a germline mismatch at one end, possibly a read error. The chain uses TRBV11-1 and TRBJ2-1, with unresolved D. The CDR3 sequence is 14 residues long. Germline assignment: CDR1 SGHAT and CDR2 FQDESV (reference sequence). CDR3 region: CASSLYVSHNEQFF. CDR3 coding DNA: TGTGCCAGCAGCTTATATGTCTCCCACAATGAGCAGTTCTTC.

This clonotype was observed many times. The V and J genes are TRBV11-2 and TRBJ2-5; the match to TRBD1 covers 8 bases. Germline CDR1 SGHAT, CDR2 FQNNGV. V dropped 4 bases and J dropped 5; count of bases not matched to a gene: 9. This CDR3 has 15 amino acids. The CDR3 DNA sequence: TGTGCCAGCAGCTCCAGGCGGACAGGGATCGAGACCCAGTACTTC. Translation gives CASSSRRTGIETQYF.

The rearrangement uses TRBV19 and TRBJ2-7, with TRBD1 matching over 8 bases. With V trimmed by 3 bases and J by 2 bases, 6 bases remained unmatched. The CDR3 contains 15 residues. The germline V gene has CDR1 LNHDA and CDR2 SQIVND (reference sequence). The CDR3 reads CASSMGTGPAYEQYF. The CDR3 DNA reads as TGTGCCAGTAGTATGGGGACAGGCCCAGCCTACGAGCAGTACTTC.

This chain connects TRBV29-1 to TRBJ1-2; D unclear. This CDR3 region has 12 residues. With 5 bases removed from V and 6 bases from J, the gap between germline ends came to 13 bases. The germline CDR1 and CDR2 sequences are SQVTM and ANQGSEA. The CDR3 region has the DNA TGCAGCGTTCCGACCCCGAATAATGGCTACACCTTC. Translating gives CSVPTPNNGYTF.

The V gene is TRBV7-2, the J gene TRBJ2-3, with TRBD1 matching over 7 bases. The CDR3 is 16 residues long. V dropped 6 bases and J dropped 2; count of bases not matched to a gene: 11. The germline V gene encodes CDR1 SGHTA and CDR2 FQGNSA. The CDR3 coding sequence is TGTGCCAGCAGAGCGGACAGGAGCGTTCTCACAGATACGCAGTATTTT. It yields the protein CASRADRSVLTDTQYF.

This clonotype turned up a few times. The chain uses TRBV7-9 and TRBJ2-7; TRBD1 agrees at 9 bases. The CDR3 is 13 amino acids. CDR1 and CDR2 from the germline V gene are SEHNR and FQNEAQ (reference sequence). The V segment lost 5 bases and the J segment 5 bases; nucleotides outside the gene matches: 4. CDR3 in amino acids: CASSPRDRDEQYF. CDR3 in DNA: TGTGCCAGCAGCCCCCGGGACAGGGACGAGCAGTACTTC. Complete variable domain (other parts from reference TRBV7-9 and TRBJ2-7): DTGVSQNPRHKITKRGQNVTFRCDPISEHNRLYWYRQTLGQGPEFLTYFQNEAQLEKSRLLSDRFSAERPKGSFSTLEIQRTEQGDSAMYLCASSPRDRDEQYFGPGTRLTVT.

The sample holds many counts of this clonotype. The V gene is TRBV7-8, the J gene TRBJ2-5; TRBD1 agrees at 11 bases. J gave up 3 bases and V 5 bases, and 2 bases lay outside the gene matches. This CDR3 spans 14 amino acids. Germline V CDR1 and CDR2: SGHVS, FQNEAQ. The CDR3 DNA sequence: TGTGCCAGCAGCCGGGACAGGGGGAAAGAGACCCAGTACTTC. Protein product: CASSRDRGKETQYF.

This clonotype was seen at least ten times. The gene calls are TRBV11-2 and TRBJ2-1, with 7 bases identical to TRBD2. CDR1 and CDR2 (germline): SGHAT, FQNNGV. V shed 5 bases, J shed 8 bases, and the junction held 12 bases outside the gene matches. The CDR3 sequence is 15 residues long. Here the CDR3 DNA reads TGTGCCAGCAGCAATCTACTCGGGGGGATGGATGAGCAGTTCTTC. This gives the protein CASSNLLGGMDEQFF.

This clonotype was seen more than once but under ten times. J is TRBJ1-6 and V is TRBV4-1, with D maybe TRBD1 (6 bases). The CDR3 runs to 19 residues. CDR1 is MGHRA, CDR2 YSYEKL, per germline. Deletions cut 0 bases from V and 0 bases from J, with 15 bases between. This chain's CDR3 is CASSQDPQDSLSYNSPLHF. The CDR3 nucleotides are TGCGCCAGCAGCCAAGATCCCCAGGACAGCCTCTCCTATAATTCACCCCTCCACTTT.

The chain carries TRBV4-1 and TRBJ2-3; a weak D match, TRBD2 (6 bases). CDR3 size: 17 residues. Trimming removed 1 base at V and 0 bases at J, with 14 bases between. Germline V CDR1 and CDR2: MGHRA, YSYEKL. The CDR3 DNA is TGCGCCAGCAGCCAAGTGATTCTAGCGACTAGCACAGATACGCAGTATTTT. Translated, it gives CASSQVILATSTDTQYF.

The chain employs TRBV19 and TRBJ2-1, with D uncertain. Trimming took off 3 bases at V and 5 bases at J, with 14 bases between the two ends. The CDR3 is made up of 15 amino acids. Germline V gives CDR1 LNHDA, CDR2 SQIVND (reference sequence). The CDR3 protein is CASSISGLVDNEQFF. CDR3 DNA sequence: TGTGCCAGTAGTATCAGTGGGCTAGTCGACAATGAGCAGTTCTTC.

There are many counts of this clonotype. The chain has TRBV28 and TRBJ2-5, with 16 positions matching TRBD2. V gave up 1 base and J gave up 5 bases; unmatched junction bases: 4. The CDR3 totals 17 residues. The germline V gene encodes CDR1 MDHEN and CDR2 SYDVKM. The CDR3 loop reads CASSLFGTSGRGETQYF. As DNA, the CDR3 is TGTGCCAGCAGTTTATTTGGGACTAGCGGGAGGGGGGAGACCCAGTACTTC.